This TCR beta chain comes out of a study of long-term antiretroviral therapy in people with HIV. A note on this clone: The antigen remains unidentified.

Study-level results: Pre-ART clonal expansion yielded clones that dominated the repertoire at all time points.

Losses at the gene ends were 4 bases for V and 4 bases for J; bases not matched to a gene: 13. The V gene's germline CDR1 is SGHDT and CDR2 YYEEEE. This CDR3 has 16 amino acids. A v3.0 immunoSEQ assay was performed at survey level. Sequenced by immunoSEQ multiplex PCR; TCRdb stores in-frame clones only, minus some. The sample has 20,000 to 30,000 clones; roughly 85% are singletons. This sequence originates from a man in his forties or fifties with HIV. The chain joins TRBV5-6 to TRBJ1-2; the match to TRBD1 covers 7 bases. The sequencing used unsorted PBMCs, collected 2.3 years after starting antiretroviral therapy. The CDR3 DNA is TGTGCCAGCAGCATGGCTACAGGGGAGGCGATCTATGGCTACACCTTC. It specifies CASSMATGEAIYGYTF.